This T cell receptor beta chain originates from a study of blood T cell repertoires in COVID-19. Per the original methods: For nucleated cells, counts were estimated from reference gene primer amplification. TCRdb keeps only in-frame clones here, not all; method: immunoSEQ multiplex PCR. V and J calls and clone size come straight from that table; D and trimming were deduced from the DNA. The sample records tens of thousands of clones, around 85% being singletons. The CDR3 extends over 12 amino acids. Losses at the gene ends were 9 bases for V and 4 bases for J; bases not matched to a gene: 3. The germline CDR1 and CDR2 sequences are MNHEY and SVGAGI.

This receptor was identified in a middle-aged man with COVID-19, enrolled during active disease. The chain couples TRBV6-5 to TRBJ2-1; 7 nucleotides match TRBD2. Sequences were obtained from peripheral blood. Here the CDR3 reads CASAGEYNEQFF. The CDR3 region has the DNA TGTGCCAGTGCGGGGGAGTACAATGAGCAGTTCTTC.